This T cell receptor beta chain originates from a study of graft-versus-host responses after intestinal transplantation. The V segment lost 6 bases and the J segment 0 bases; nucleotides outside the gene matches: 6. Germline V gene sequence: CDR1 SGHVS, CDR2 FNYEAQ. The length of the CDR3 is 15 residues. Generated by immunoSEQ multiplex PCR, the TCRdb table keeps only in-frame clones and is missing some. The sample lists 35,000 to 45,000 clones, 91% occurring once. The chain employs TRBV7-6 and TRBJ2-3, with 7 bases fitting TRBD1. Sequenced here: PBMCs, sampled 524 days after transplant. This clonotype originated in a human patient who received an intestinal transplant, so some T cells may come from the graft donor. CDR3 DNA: TGTGCCAGCAGTCCAGAACAGGGGAGCACAGATACGCAGTATTTT. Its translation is CASSPEQGSTDTQYF.